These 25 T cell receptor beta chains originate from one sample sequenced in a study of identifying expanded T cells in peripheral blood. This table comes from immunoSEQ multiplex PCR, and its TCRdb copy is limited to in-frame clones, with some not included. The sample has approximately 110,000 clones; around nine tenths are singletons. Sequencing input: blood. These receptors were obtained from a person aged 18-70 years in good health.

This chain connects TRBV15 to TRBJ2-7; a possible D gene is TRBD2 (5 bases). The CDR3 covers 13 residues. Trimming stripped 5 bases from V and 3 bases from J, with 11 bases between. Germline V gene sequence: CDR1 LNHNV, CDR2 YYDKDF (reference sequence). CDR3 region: CATSYNEGYEQYF. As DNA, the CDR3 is TGTGCCACCAGCTATAACGAGGGCTACGAGCAGTACTTC.

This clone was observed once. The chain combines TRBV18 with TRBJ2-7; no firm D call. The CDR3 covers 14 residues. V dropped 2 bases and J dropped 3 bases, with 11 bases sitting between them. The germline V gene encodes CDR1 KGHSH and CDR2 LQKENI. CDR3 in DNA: TGTGCCAGCTCACCAGCCACAAAGGACTACGAGCAGTACTTC. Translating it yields CASSPATKDYEQYF.

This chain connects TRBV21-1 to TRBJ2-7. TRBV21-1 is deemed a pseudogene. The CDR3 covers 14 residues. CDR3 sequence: CASTPGRPGYEQYF. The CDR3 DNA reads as TGTGCCAGCACTCCGGGACGACCAGGGTACGAGCAGTACTTC.

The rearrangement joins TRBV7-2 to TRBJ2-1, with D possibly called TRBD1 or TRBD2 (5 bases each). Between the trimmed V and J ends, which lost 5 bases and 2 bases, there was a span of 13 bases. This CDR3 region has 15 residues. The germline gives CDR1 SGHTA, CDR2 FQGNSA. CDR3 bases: TGTGCCAGCAGCCTCGACCCGGGACCCTACAATGAGCAGTTCTTC. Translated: CASSLDPGPYNEQFF.

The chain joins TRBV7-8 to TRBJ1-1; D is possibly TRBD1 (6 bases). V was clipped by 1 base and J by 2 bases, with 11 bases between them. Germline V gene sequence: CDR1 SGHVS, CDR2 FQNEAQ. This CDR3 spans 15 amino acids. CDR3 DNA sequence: TGTGCCAGCAGCTTAGGACAGGCCTTTAACACTGAAGCTTTCTTT. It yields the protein CASSLGQAFNTEAFF.

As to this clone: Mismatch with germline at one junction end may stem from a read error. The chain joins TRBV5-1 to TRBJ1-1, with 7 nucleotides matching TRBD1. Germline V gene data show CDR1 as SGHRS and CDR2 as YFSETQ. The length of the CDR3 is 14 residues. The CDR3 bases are TGCGCCAGCAAGGGGGCCAATATGAACGCTGAAGCTTTCTTT. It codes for CASKGANMNAEAFF.

The CDR3 region is CASSLTSGASSYNEQFF. CDR3 sequence (DNA): TGTGCCAGCAGTTTAACTAGCGGGGCGAGCTCCTACAATGAGCAGTTCTTC. This chain uses TRBV27 with TRBJ2-1, with 10 bases aligning to TRBD2. This CDR3 spans 17 amino acids. Germline CDR1 is MNHEY and CDR2 is SMNVEV (reference sequence). V lost 2 bases to trimming and J lost 0 bases; unmatched junction nucleotides: 4.

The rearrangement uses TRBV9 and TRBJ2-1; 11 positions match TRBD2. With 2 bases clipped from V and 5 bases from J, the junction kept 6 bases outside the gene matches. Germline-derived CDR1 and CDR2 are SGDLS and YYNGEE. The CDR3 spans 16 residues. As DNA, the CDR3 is TGTGCCAGCAGCGTTATAGCGGGGGGGCCTCACAATGAGCAGTTCTTC. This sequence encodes CASSVIAGGPHNEQFF.

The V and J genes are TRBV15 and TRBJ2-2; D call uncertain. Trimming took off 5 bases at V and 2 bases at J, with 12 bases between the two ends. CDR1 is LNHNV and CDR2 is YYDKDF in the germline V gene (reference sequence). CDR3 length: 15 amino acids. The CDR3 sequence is CATSLTLANTGELFF. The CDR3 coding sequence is TGTGCCACCAGCCTTACTCTCGCCAACACCGGGGAGCTGTTTTTT.

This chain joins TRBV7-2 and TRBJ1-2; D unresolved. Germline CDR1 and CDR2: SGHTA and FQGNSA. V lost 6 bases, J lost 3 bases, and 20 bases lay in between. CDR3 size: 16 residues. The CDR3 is CASSPFSGTEHYGYTF. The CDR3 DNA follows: TGTGCCAGCAGTCCTTTTTCAGGTACAGAGCACTATGGCTACACCTTC.

The CDR3 region has the DNA TGTGCCATCAGGGACTCGACGACCACAGATACGCAGTATTTT. Residues: CAIRDSTTTDTQYF. The chain couples TRBV10-3 to TRBJ2-3; D is perhaps TRBD2 (5 bases). Per the germline V gene, CDR1 is ENHRY and CDR2 is SYGVKD. The CDR3 totals 14 residues. V lost 6 bases to trimming and J lost 2 bases, with 12 bases between them.

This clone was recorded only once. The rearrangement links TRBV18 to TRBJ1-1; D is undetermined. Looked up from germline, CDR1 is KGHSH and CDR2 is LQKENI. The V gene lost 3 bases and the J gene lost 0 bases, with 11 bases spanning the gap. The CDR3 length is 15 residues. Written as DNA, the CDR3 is TGTGCCAGCTCACCCCCGGACCGCATGAACACTGAAGCTTTCTTT. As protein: CASSPPDRMNTEAFF.

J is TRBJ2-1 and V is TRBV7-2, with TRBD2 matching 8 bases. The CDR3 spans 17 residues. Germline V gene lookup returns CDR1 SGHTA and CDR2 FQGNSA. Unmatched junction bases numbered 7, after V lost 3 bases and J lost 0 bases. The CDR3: CASSLIAGPFSYNEQFF. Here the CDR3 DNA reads TGTGCCAGCAGCTTGATAGCGGGGCCCTTCTCCTACAATGAGCAGTTCTTC.

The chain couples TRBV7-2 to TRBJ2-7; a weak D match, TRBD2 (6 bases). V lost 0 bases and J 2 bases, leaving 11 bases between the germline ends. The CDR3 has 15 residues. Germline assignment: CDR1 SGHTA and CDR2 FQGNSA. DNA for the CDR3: TGTGCCAGCAGCTTAGCCGGCGGGACGGCCTACGAGCAGTACTTC. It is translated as CASSLAGGTAYEQYF.

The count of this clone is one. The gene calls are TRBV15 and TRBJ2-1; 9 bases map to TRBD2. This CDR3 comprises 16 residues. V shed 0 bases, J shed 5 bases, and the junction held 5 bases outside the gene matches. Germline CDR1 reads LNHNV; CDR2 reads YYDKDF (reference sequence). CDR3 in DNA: TGTGCCACCAGCAGAGATCGGCTAGCGGGGCACAATGAGCAGTTCTTC. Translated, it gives CATSRDRLAGHNEQFF. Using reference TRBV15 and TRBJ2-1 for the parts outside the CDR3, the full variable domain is DAMVIQNPRYQVTQFGKPVTLSCSQTLNHNVMYWYQQKSSQAPKLLFHYYDKDFNNEADTPDNFQSRRPNTSFCFLDIRSPGLGDTAMYLCATSRDRLAGHNEQFFGPGTRLTVL.

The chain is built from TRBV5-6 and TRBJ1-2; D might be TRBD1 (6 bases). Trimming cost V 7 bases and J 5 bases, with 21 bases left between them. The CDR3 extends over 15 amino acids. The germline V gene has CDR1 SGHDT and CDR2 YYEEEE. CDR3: CASLKGVHQGYGYTF. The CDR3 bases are TGTGCCAGCCTGAAGGGGGTGCATCAAGGTTATGGCTACACCTTC.

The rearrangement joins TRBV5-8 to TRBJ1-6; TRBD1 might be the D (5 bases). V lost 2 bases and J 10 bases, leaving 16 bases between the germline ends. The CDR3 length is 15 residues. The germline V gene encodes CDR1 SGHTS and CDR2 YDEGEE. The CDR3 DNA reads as TGTGCCAGCAGCTTCGGTGGGGGAGGAAGGTCACCCCTCCACTTT. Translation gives CASSFGGGGRSPLHF.

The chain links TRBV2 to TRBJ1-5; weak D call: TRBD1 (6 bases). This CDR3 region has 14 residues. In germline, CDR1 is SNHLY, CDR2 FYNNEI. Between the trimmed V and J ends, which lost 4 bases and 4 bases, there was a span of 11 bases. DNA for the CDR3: TGTGCCAGCAGTGTATGGGGGGCTAATCAGCCCCAGCATTTT. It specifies CASSVWGANQPQHF.

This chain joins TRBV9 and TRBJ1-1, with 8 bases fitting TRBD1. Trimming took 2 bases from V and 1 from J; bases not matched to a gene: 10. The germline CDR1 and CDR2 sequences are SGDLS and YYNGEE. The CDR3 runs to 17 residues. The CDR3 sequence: CASSVLTDRVGNTEAFF. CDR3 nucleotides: TGTGCCAGCAGCGTTCTAACGGACAGGGTGGGGAACACTGAAGCTTTCTTT. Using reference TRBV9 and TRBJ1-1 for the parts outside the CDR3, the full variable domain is DSGVTQTPKHLITATGQRVTLRCSPRSGDLSVYWYQQSLDQGLQFLIQYYNGEERAKGNILERFSAQQFPDLHSELNLSSLELGDSALYFCASSVLTDRVGNTEAFFGQGTRLTVV.

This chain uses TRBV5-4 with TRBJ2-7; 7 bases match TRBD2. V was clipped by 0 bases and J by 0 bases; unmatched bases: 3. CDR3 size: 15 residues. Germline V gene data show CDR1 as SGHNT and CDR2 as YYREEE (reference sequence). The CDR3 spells CASSLGGGDSYEQYF. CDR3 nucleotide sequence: TGTGCCAGCAGCTTGGGTGGGGGGGACTCCTACGAGCAGTACTTC.

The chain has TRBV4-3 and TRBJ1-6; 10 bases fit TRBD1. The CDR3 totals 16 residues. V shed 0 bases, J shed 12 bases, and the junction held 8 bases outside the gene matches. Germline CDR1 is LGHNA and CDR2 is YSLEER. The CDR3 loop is CASSQDRGQGSGPLHF. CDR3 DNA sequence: TGCGCCAGCAGCCAAGATAGGGGACAGGGGTCGGGACCCCTCCACTTT.

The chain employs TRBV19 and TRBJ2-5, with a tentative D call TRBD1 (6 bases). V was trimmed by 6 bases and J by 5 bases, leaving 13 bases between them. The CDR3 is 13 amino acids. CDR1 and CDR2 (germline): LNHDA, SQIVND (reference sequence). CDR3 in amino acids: CASSTQGVETQYF. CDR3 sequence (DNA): TGTGCCAGTAGCACACAGGGAGTGGAGACCCAGTACTTC.

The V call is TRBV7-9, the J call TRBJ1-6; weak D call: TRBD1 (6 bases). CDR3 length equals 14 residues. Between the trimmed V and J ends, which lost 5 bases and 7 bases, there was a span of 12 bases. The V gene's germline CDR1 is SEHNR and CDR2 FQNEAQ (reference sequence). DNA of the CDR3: TGTGCCAGCAGCCGAGGACAGCTCAATTCACCCCTCCACTTT. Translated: CASSRGQLNSPLHF.

The CDR3 is CASSLEHRVSYEQYF. For the CDR3, the DNA is TGTGCCAGCAGCTTAGAGCATCGGGTCTCCTACGAGCAGTACTTC. V usage is TRBV7-2 and J usage is TRBJ2-7; no definite D call. The ends were cut back, 1 base at V and 0 bases at J, with 10 bases in the middle. The CDR3 is made up of 15 amino acids. Germline CDR1 SGHTA, CDR2 FQGNSA. Complete variable domain (other parts from reference TRBV7-2 and TRBJ2-7): GAGVSQSPSNKVTEKGKDVELRCDPISGHTALYWYRQSLGQGLEFLIYFQGNSAPDKSGLPSDRFSAERTGGSVSTLTIQRTQQEDSAVYLCASSLEHRVSYEQYFGPGTRLTVT.

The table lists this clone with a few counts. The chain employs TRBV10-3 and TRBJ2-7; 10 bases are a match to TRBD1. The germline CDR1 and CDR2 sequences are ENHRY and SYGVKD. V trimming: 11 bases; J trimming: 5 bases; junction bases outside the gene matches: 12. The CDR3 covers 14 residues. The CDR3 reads CASKATGGQNEQYF. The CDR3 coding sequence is TGTGCCTCCAAGGCGACAGGGGGCCAAAACGAGCAGTACTTC.